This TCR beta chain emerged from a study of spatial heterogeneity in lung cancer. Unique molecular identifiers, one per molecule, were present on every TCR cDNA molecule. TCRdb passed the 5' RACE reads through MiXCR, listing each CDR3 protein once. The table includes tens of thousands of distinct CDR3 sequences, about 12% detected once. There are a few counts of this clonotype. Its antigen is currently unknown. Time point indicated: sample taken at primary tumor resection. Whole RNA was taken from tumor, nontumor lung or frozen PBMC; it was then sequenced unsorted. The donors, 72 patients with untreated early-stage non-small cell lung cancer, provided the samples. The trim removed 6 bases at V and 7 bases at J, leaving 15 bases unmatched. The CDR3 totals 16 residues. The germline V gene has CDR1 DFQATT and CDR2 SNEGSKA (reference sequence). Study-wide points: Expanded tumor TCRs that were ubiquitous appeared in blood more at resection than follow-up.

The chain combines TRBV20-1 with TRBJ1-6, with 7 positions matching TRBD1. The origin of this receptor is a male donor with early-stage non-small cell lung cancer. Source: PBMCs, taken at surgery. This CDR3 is CSAPTGKTANNSPLHF. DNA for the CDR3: TGCAGTGCCCCGACAGGGAAAACGGCTAACAATTCACCCCTCCACTTT.